The TCR beta chain under discussion was sequenced for a study of blood T cells in healthy people across ages. Overall study results and limits: Estimated diversity that came from one million T cells was considered an underestimate. Not knowing donor CMV status may have confounded expanded clonotype changes.

Many counts were recorded for this clonotype. Its antigen is currently unknown. Then a second PCR, running roughly 6 to 12 cycles, was carried out with a sample-barcoded 5' primer and a J-beta primer mix. The authors tagged each cDNA molecule using a template-switch adaptor with 12 random nucleotides. TCRdb reanalysed the 5' RACE reads using MiXCR and keeps one entry per CDR3 protein. The repertoire holds fewer than 1.5 million distinct CDR3 sequences, with approximately 38% as singletons. The receptor was isolated from a woman aged 18-29 years in good health. Specimen: blood.

The CDR3 sequence is CASSLEEETSGGQYF. Written as DNA, the CDR3 is TGTGCCAGCAGTTTAGAAGAGGAGACTAGCGGGGGGCAGTATTTT. The J gene is TRBJ2-3, the V gene TRBV12-3 or TRBV12-4; 12 bases agree with TRBD2. Trimming removed 1 base from V and 11 bases from J; junction bases left unmatched: 7. This CDR3 contains 15 residues.